The 10 T cell receptor beta chains presented below share a single source sample, sequenced in a study of technical replicates of blood from a handful of donors (TCRdb year 2017). The library was made by the immunoSEQ multiplex PCR assay. TCRdb retrieved this table from immuneACCESS and kept in-frame rearrangements only. Not all clones are present; in checked studies, unresolved V genes account for under half, and no reason is known for the remainder. This sample is represented by more than 65,000 clones; 95% to 97% of them were singletons. Of the sample, 0.25% to 0.35% falls within the top ten clones. Specimen: T cells isolated from PBMCs. These receptors all come from a human donor in good health.

This chain joins TRBV10-1 and TRBJ2-7; D not resolved. The CDR3 totals 13 residues. Germline V gene lookup returns CDR1 WNHNN and CDR2 SYGVQD (reference sequence). The ends were cut back, 2 bases at V and 3 bases at J, with 8 bases in the middle. CDR3 bases: TGCGCCAGCAGTGAGCGAACTTTCTACGAGCAGTACTTC. Translated: CASSERTFYEQYF.

The CDR3 region has the DNA TGTGCCTGGAGTATGGGTTGGGTTGAGGACACAGATACGCAGTATTTT. Protein: CAWSMGWVEDTDTQYF. The V gene is TRBV30, the J gene TRBJ2-3; D remains ambiguous. The V gene's germline CDR1 is GTSNPN and CDR2 SVGIG (reference sequence). Trimming took 2 bases from V and 2 from J, leaving 17 bases between them. This CDR3 comprises 16 residues.

This chain joins TRBV7-6 and TRBJ1-2; D perhaps matches TRBD1 (5 bases). In germline, CDR1 is SGHVS, CDR2 FNYEAQ. This CDR3 is 15 amino acids long. V lost 1 base to trimming and J lost 2 bases, with 11 bases between them. The chain's CDR3 is CASSLEVQGNYGYTF. The CDR3 DNA reads TGTGCCAGCAGCTTAGAGGTGCAGGGCAACTATGGCTACACCTTC.

V gene TRBV4-1 combines with J gene TRBJ1-5; perhaps TRBD1 as D (6 bases). This CDR3 has 14 residues. V lost 2 bases, J lost 7 bases, and 12 bases lay in between. The germline V gene has CDR1 MGHRA and CDR2 YSYEKL. For the CDR3, the DNA is TGCGCCAGCAGCCAACCACAGGGAAACCAGCCCCAGCATTTT. Amino acid sequence: CASSQPQGNQPQHF.

V and J are TRBV6-1 and TRBJ2-3; D may be TRBD2 (6 bases). This CDR3 contains 16 residues. V lost 3 bases and J lost 5, with 18 bases in between. Looked up from germline, CDR1 is MNHNS and CDR2 is SASEGT. CDR3 bases: TGTGCCAGCAGTGATTCCTTGACTAGGGAGGTAGATACGCAGTATTTT. Translating it yields CASSDSLTREVDTQYF.

The CDR3 sequence: CATAWTSGYNEQFF. CDR3 nucleotide sequence: TGTGCCACTGCATGGACTAGCGGATACAATGAGCAGTTCTTC. The V gene is TRBV19, the J gene TRBJ2-1; 10 bases are a match to TRBD2. There are 14 residues in the CDR3. Germline V gene sequence: CDR1 LNHDA, CDR2 SQIVND (reference sequence). With 10 bases clipped from V and 4 bases from J, the junction kept 7 bases outside the gene matches.

J is TRBJ2-5 and V is TRBV9; 10 bases fit TRBD2. The CDR3 is 15 residues long. Per the germline V gene, CDR1 is SGDLS and CDR2 is YYNGEE. Trimming at V came to 6 bases and at J to 1 base, leaving 6 bases not matched to a gene. This CDR3 is CASTIAGGPQETQYF. The DNA for the CDR3 is TGTGCCAGCACTATAGCGGGAGGACCCCAAGAGACCCAGTACTTC.

This rearrangement joins TRBV28 to TRBJ1-2; weak D call: TRBD1 (6 bases). Germline V CDR1 and CDR2: MDHEN, SYDVKM. V shed 5 bases and J shed 7 bases, with 14 bases lying between them. This CDR3 contains 13 residues. The CDR3 sequence: CASSLTGWGGYTF. For the CDR3, the DNA is TGTGCCAGCAGTCTCACAGGGTGGGGTGGCTACACCTTC.

The CDR3 region is CASSYSLIAGLLGQFF. The CDR3 DNA follows: TGTGCCAGCAGTTACTCTTTGATAGCGGGACTTCTGGGGCAGTTCTTC. The V call is TRBV6-5, the J call TRBJ2-1; TRBD2 matches 8 bases. Looked up from germline, CDR1 is MNHEY and CDR2 is SVGAGI. J lost 12 bases, V lost 0 bases, and 13 bases had no gene match. The CDR3 has 16 residues.

V and J are TRBV29-1 and TRBJ2-7; 7 nucleotides match TRBD2. The CDR3 has 14 amino acids. Per germline, CDR1 SQVTM and CDR2 ANQGSEA. Trimming at V came to 1 base and at J to 1 base, leaving 4 bases not matched to a gene. The CDR3 region has the DNA TGCAGCGTTGAAGTGGGAGGGCCATCCTACGAGCAGTACTTC. Its protein is CSVEVGGPSYEQYF.